This T cell receptor beta chain was identified in a study of OX40 agonist ivuxolimab in advanced cancers. Study background: The study enrolled dose-escalation patients with hepatocellular carcinoma, melanoma, renal cell or head and neck cancer. Study outcomes and limitations: The investigators did not determine what antigen specificity the expanded peripheral T cells had.

The CDR3 totals 13 residues. Trimming shortened V by 4 bases and J by 6 bases, and 10 bases separated the two germline ends. Germline CDR1 reads MNHEY; CDR2 reads SMNVEV (reference sequence). Only in-frame clones appear in the TCRdb table, and some are missing; sequencing was by immunoSEQ multiplex PCR. In the table there are 71,000 or so clones, roughly 92% of which are singletons. The count of this clone is one. Its antigen is unidentified. The TCR originated in an adult with an advanced solid tumor such as melanoma, head and neck, liver or kidney cancer. Sequencing used CD4+ or CD8+ T cells sorted from blood, obtained in a trial of the OX40 agonist ivuxolimab. The chain uses TRBV27 and TRBJ2-1, with D possibly TRBD2 on 6 matching bases. CDR3 sequence (DNA): TGTGCCAGCAGTTCGACTAGAGGCAATGAGCAGTTCTTC. This translates into CASSSTRGNEQFF.